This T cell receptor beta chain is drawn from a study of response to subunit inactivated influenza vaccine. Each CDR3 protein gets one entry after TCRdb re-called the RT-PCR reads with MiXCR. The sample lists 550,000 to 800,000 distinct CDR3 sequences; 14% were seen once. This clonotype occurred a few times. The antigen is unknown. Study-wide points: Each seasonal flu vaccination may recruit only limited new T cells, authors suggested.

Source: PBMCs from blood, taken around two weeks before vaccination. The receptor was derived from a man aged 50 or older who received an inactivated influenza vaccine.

The CDR3 region is CASSQGSYVDNEQFF. CDR3 sequence (DNA): TGTGCCAGCAGCCAAGGTTCTTACGTCGACAATGAGCAGTTCTTC. The rearrangement links TRBV3-1 to TRBJ2-1; D is ambiguous. The CDR3 consists of 15 residues. CDR1 is LGHDT, CDR2 YNNKEL, per germline (reference sequence). Trimming took off 1 base at V and 5 bases at J, with 12 bases between the two ends.